These 19 T cell receptor beta chains share one sample of origin, sequenced in a study of blood T cell repertoires in COVID-19. Measured with immunoSEQ multiplex PCR; TCRdb has only the in-frame clones, and not every one. This sample yields about 300,000 clones, of which around 89% are seen a single time; about 4.6% belongs to the top ten. The specimen was peripheral blood. These receptors were obtained from a man aged 40-50 years with acute or convalescent COVID-19.

This chain uses TRBV7-9 with TRBJ2-3; tentatively, D is TRBD2 (6 bases). Germline values: CDR1 SEHNR, CDR2 FQNEAQ (reference sequence). V shed 7 bases and J shed 0 bases, with 11 bases lying between them. The CDR3 has 14 residues. In DNA, the CDR3 is TGTGCCAGCACCCAGGGAGGTAGCACAGATACGCAGTATTTT. It specifies CASTQGGSTDTQYF.

This chain connects TRBV28 to TRBJ1-2; TRBD1 agrees at 7 bases. Trimming took 6 bases from V and 7 from J; bases not matched to a gene: 8. Germline V gene lookup returns CDR1 MDHEN and CDR2 SYDVKM. The CDR3 loop spans 13 amino acids. In nucleotides, the CDR3 is TGTGCCAGCAGATTAGACAGGGAAGGTGGCTACACCTTC. The encoded protein is CASRLDREGGYTF.

This sequence joins TRBV19 and TRBJ2-1, with 7 nucleotides matching TRBD1. Germline assignment: CDR1 LNHDA and CDR2 SQIVND (reference sequence). The CDR3 runs to 15 residues. Germline trimming cut 1 base from V and 7 bases from J; bases unmatched to any gene: 7. This chain's CDR3 is CASSIGSGGGNEQFF. The DNA of the CDR3 is TGTGCCAGTAGTATAGGGTCAGGGGGTGGGAATGAGCAGTTCTTC.

This clone was counted a single time. Different DNA sequences within this sample yield the same CDR3. The chain recombines TRBV7-6 with TRBJ2-1; D not certain. The length of the CDR3 is 15 residues. Deletions cut 0 bases from V and 0 bases from J, with 6 bases between. CDR1 is SGHVS, CDR2 FNYEAQ, per germline. As DNA, the CDR3 is TGTGCCAGCAGCTTAGCGCCCAGCTCCTACAATGAGCAGTTCTTC. Amino acid sequence: CASSLAPSSYNEQFF. The full variable domain, with the rest looked up from reference TRBV7-6 and TRBJ2-1, is GAGVSQSPRYKVTKRGQDVALRCDPISGHVSLYWYRQALGQGPEFLTYFNYEAQQDKSGLPNDRFSAERPEGSISTLTIQRTEQRDSAMYRCASSLAPSSYNEQFFGPGTRLTVL.

This clone has only a few counts. The chain recombines TRBV6-5 with TRBJ1-1; D remains unclear. There are 14 residues in the CDR3. The V and J ends lost 6 bases and 5 bases respectively, with 16 bases between them. CDR1 is MNHEY, CDR2 SVGAGI, per germline. The CDR3 DNA reads TGTGCCAGCAGATACGGGCCCTTGGAAACTGAAGCTTTCTTT. Protein product: CASRYGPLETEAFF.

V usage is TRBV19 and J usage is TRBJ2-7; possible D gene TRBD2, 6 bases. Between the trimmed V and J ends, which lost 1 base and 2 bases, there was a span of 12 bases. Germline V gives CDR1 LNHDA, CDR2 SQIVND (reference sequence). CDR3 length equals 15 residues. CDR3 amino acids: CASSIGGLETYEQYF. In DNA form, the CDR3 reads TGTGCCAGTAGTATAGGGGGACTGGAAACCTACGAGCAGTACTTC. The full variable domain, with the rest looked up from reference TRBV19 and TRBJ2-7, is DGGITQSPKYLFRKEGQNVTLSCEQNLNHDAMYWYRQDPGQGLRLIYYSQIVNDFQKGDIAEGYSVSREKKESFPLTVTSAQKNPTAFYLCASSIGGLETYEQYFGPGTRLTVT.

The genes are TRBV3-1 (or the pseudogene TRBV3-2) and TRBJ2-2; 10 nucleotides align to TRBD1. CDR1 and CDR2 from the germline V gene are LGHDT and YNNKEL (reference sequence). The CDR3 runs to 21 residues. After removal of 0 bases from V and 3 bases from J, the junction contained 16 bases not matched to a gene. This CDR3 reads CASSQEILTKKGTGDTGELFF. The DNA for the CDR3 is TGTGCCAGCAGCCAAGAAATCCTCACAAAAAAGGGGACAGGGGACACCGGGGAGCTGTTTTTT.

The gene calls are TRBV5-6 and TRBJ1-5, with D perhaps matching TRBD1 (5 bases). Looked up from germline, CDR1 is SGHDT and CDR2 is YYEEEE. CDR3 size: 14 residues. The V end was cut by 0 bases, the J end by 4 bases, with 8 bases between. The CDR3 spells CASSLGGPNQPQHF. CDR3 nucleotide sequence: TGTGCCAGCAGCTTGGGGGGCCCTAATCAGCCCCAGCATTTT. Full variable domain (rest looked up from reference TRBV5-6 and TRBJ1-5): DAGVTQSPTHLIKTRGQQVTLRCSPKSGHDTVSWYQQALGQGPQFIFQYYEEEERQRGNFPDRFSGHQFPNYSSELNVNALLLGDSALYLCASSLGGPNQPQHFGDGTRLSIL.

The V and J genes are TRBV9 and TRBJ2-2; D might be TRBD2 (6 bases). The CDR3 has 17 amino acids. V lost 1 base and J 0 bases, leaving 13 bases between the germline ends. Germline V gene data show CDR1 as SGDLS and CDR2 as YYNGEE. For the CDR3, the DNA is TGTGCCAGCAGCGTAATAAGCCTAGCGACGAACACCGGGGAGCTGTTTTTT. Encoded protein: CASSVISLATNTGELFF. The complete variable domain, with remaining parts taken from reference TRBV9 and TRBJ2-2, reads DSGVTQTPKHLITATGQRVTLRCSPRSGDLSVYWYQQSLDQGLQFLIQYYNGEERAKGNILERFSAQQFPDLHSELNLSSLELGDSALYFCASSVISLATNTGELFFGEGSRLTVL.

The chain links TRBV10-1 to TRBJ2-4, with 8 nucleotides matching TRBD1. Germline trimming cut 6 bases from V and 2 bases from J; bases unmatched to any gene: 3. In germline, CDR1 is WNHNN, CDR2 SYGVQD (reference sequence). The CDR3 totals 14 residues. This CDR3 is CASSRGRPKNIQYF. CDR3 coding DNA: TGCGCCAGCAGCAGGGGGCGCCCCAAAAACATTCAGTACTTC.

To note about this clone: At one end, the junction sequence differs from germline, possibly due to a read error. The CDR3 bases are TGTGCCAGCAGCCACTCCATGAATCGTATTCCCACTGAAACTTTCTTT. This sequence encodes CASSHSMNRIPTETFF. The chain joins TRBV14 to TRBJ1-1, with D uncertain. This CDR3 region has 16 residues. CDR1 is SGHDN, CDR2 FVKESK, per germline.

The chain links TRBV5-6 to TRBJ1-5, with D possibly being TRBD1 (5 bases). Trimming took 4 bases from V and 9 from J, leaving 23 bases between them. The V gene's germline CDR1 is SGHDT and CDR2 YYEEEE. This CDR3 contains 16 residues. This chain's CDR3 is CASSPRGGTDVTPQHF. CDR3 DNA: TGTGCCAGCAGCCCGCGGGGAGGGACCGATGTTACGCCCCAGCATTTT. The variable domain in full, with the rest retrieved from reference TRBV5-6 and TRBJ1-5, is DAGVTQSPTHLIKTRGQQVTLRCSPKSGHDTVSWYQQALGQGPQFIFQYYEEEERQRGNFPDRFSGHQFPNYSSELNVNALLLGDSALYLCASSPRGGTDVTPQHFGDGTRLSIL.

The V and J genes are TRBV12-3 or TRBV12-4 and TRBJ2-7; D is perhaps TRBD1 (5 bases). This CDR3 comprises 13 residues. Trimming pared 4 bases from V and 3 bases from J, leaving 10 bases between. This CDR3 is CASSWGSYYEQYF. The CDR3 DNA sequence: TGTGCCAGCAGTTGGGGCAGCTACTACGAGCAGTACTTC.

The genes are TRBV9 and TRBJ1-1, with D hard to call. The CDR3 contains 13 residues. Germline lookup yields CDR1 SGDLS and CDR2 YYNGEE. V was cut by 4 bases and J by 0 bases, with 7 bases left in between. In DNA form, the CDR3 reads TGTGCCAGCAGCCCAGGATTGAACACTGAAGCTTTCTTT. Translating gives CASSPGLNTEAFF.

This clone was seen only a few times. The chain employs TRBV11-1 and TRBJ2-2; D is perhaps TRBD1 (6 bases). Germline V gene sequence: CDR1 SGHAT, CDR2 FQDESV (reference sequence). The ends were cut back, 5 bases at V and 7 bases at J, with 11 bases in the middle. The CDR3 sequence is 13 residues long. The CDR3 here is CASSPTGIGELFF. DNA of the CDR3: TGTGCCAGCAGCCCTACAGGGATCGGGGAGCTGTTTTTT.

The CDR3 nucleotides read TGTGCCAGTACCGGACTGGGCAGGACTAACTACACCTTC. Protein: CASTGLGRTNYTF. This chain joins TRBV19 and TRBJ1-2; no firm D call. Trimming left V 7 bases short and J 10 bases short, with 19 bases between. CDR3 length: 13 amino acids. CDR1 and CDR2 from the germline V gene are LNHDA and SQIVND (reference sequence).

The rearrangement links TRBV2 to TRBJ1-1, with a possible D match to TRBD1 (6 bases). Trimming removed 6 bases from V and 0 bases from J, with 11 bases in between. CDR1 is SNHLY and CDR2 is FYNNEI in the germline V gene. The CDR3 runs to 14 residues. This CDR3 reads CASSPAGVNTEAFF. CDR3 DNA sequence: TGTGCCAGCAGCCCTGCAGGGGTGAACACTGAAGCTTTCTTT.

The chain combines TRBV6-5 with TRBJ2-7; 9 positions match TRBD1. Germline lookup yields CDR1 MNHEY and CDR2 SVGAGI. Trimming cost V 7 bases and J 1 base; bases outside gene matches: 8. This CDR3 is built from 15 residues. The DNA of the CDR3 is TGTGCCAGCACCTCCAAGGACAGGGGTTCCTACGAGCAGTACTTC. Amino acids: CASTSKDRGSYEQYF.

This clone has just a few counts. The chain employs TRBV4-1 and TRBJ1-1; maybe TRBD1 (5 bases). The ends were cut back, 4 bases at V and 1 base at J, with 13 bases in the middle. Germline V gene lookup returns CDR1 MGHRA and CDR2 YSYEKL. The CDR3 consists of 15 residues. CDR3 protein: CASSRSGDPNTEAFF. The CDR3, as DNA: TGCGCCAGCAGCCGGTCGGGGGACCCGAACACTGAAGCTTTCTTT.